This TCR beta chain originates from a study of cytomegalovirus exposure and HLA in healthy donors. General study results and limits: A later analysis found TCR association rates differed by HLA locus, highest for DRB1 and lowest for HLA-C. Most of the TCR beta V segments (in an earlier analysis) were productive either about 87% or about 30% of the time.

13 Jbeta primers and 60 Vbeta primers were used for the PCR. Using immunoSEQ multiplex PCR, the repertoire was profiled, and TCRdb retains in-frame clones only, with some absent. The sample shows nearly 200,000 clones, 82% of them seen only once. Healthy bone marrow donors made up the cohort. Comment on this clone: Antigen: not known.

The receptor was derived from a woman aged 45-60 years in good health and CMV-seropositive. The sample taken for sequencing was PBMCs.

The DNA of the CDR3 is TGTGCCAGCCCGTCACCGGGGAGGAGGTACAATGAGCAGTTCTTC. This codes for CASPSPGRRYNEQFF. This chain links TRBV18 with TRBJ2-1; D possibly corresponds to TRBD2 (6 bases). This CDR3 spans 15 amino acids. Germline lookup yields CDR1 KGHSH and CDR2 LQKENI. Trimming removed 8 bases from V and 4 bases from J, with 18 bases in between. Full variable domain (outside the CDR3, taken from reference TRBV18 and TRBJ2-1): NAGVMQNPRHLVRRRGQEARLRCSPMKGHSHVYWYRQLPEEGLKFMVYLQKENIIDESGMPKERFSAEFPKEGPSILRIQQVVRGDSAAYFCASPSPGRRYNEQFFGPGTRLTVL.